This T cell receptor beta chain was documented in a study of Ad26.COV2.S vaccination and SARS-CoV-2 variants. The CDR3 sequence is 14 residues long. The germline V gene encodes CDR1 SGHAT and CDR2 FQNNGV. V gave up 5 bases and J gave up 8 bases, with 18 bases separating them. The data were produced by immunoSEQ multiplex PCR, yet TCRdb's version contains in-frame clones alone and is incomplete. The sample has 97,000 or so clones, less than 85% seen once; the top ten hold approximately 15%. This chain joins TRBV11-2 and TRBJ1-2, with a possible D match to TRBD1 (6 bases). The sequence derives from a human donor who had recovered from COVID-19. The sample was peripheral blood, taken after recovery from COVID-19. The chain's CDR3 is CASSPTTGIGGYTF. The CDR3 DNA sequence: TGTGCCAGCAGCCCGACTACAGGGATAGGGGGCTACACCTTC.